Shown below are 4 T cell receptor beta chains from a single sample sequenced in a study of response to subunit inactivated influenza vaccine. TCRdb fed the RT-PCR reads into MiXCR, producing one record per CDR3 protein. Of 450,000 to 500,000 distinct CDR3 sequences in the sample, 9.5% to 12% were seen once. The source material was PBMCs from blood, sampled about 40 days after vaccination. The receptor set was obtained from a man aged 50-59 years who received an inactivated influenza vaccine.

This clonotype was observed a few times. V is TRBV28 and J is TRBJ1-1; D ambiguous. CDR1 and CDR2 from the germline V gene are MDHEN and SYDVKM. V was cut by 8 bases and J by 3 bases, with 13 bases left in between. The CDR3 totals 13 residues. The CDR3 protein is CASLPTIDTEAFF. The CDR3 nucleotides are TGTGCCAGCTTACCGACTATTGACACTGAAGCTTTCTTT. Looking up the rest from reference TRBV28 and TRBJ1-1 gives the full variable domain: DVKVTQSSRYLVKRTGEKVFLECVQDMDHENMFWYRQDPGLGLRLIYFSYDVKMKEKGDIPEGYSVSREKKERFSLILESASTNQTSMYLCASLPTIDTEAFFGQGTRLTVV.

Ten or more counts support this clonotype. In nucleotides, the CDR3 is TGCAGCGCTTACCAGCAGGGGATTCGCGGCAATGAGCAGTTCTTC. Protein: CSAYQQGIRGNEQFF. The chain carries TRBV29-1 and TRBJ2-1, with TRBD1 as a possible D gene (6 bases). CDR1 is SQVTM and CDR2 is ANQGSEA in the germline V gene. The CDR3 has 15 residues. Trimming removed 7 bases at V and 6 bases at J, with 22 bases between.

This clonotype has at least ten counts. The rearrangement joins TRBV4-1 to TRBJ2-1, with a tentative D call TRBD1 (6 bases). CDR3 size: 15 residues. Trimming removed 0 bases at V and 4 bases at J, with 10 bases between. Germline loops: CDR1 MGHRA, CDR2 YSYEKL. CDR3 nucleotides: TGCGCCAGCAGCCAAGAACAGGGAGCGTACAATGAGCAGTTCTTC. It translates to CASSQEQGAYNEQFF.

CDR3 nucleotides: TGCGCCAGCAGCTTGGGTCGGACTCCGATCGAGCAGTACTTC. Protein sequence: CASSLGRTPIEQYF. The rearrangement uses TRBV5-1 and TRBJ2-7, with a possible D match to TRBD2 (5 bases). Trimming shortened V by 0 bases and J by 6 bases, and 13 bases separated the two germline ends. CDR1 and CDR2 (germline): SGHRS, YFSETQ. The CDR3 consists of 14 residues.